This T cell receptor beta chain was obtained from a study of blood T cell repertoires in COVID-19. Sequencing used immunoSEQ multiplex PCR; TCRdb keeps in-frame clones, though not all of them. In the table there are approximately 160,000 clones, 90% of which are singletons. Germline CDR1 and CDR2: MDHEN and SYDVKM. The CDR3 contains 17 residues. V was cut by 2 bases and J by 4 bases, with 19 bases left in between. The chain uses TRBV28 and TRBJ2-3; possibly TRBD1 for D (5 bases). This TCR derives from a man aged 50-59 years with acute or convalescent COVID-19. The sample was peripheral blood. This CDR3 reads CASSLGVGAKTADTQYF. The CDR3 nucleotides read TGTGCCAGCAGTTTAGGGGTTGGGGCTAAAACGGCAGATACGCAGTATTTT.